The present T cell receptor beta chain was sequenced within a study of regulatory T cells in long-lasting Graves disease. According to the study, TCR beta libraries were built with iRepertoire HTBI primers and CDR3-region Arm-PCR. TCRdb reprocessed the multiplex PCR reads with MiXCR, giving one entry per CDR3 protein. The data hold 400,000 to 500,000 distinct CDR3 sequences, with roughly 15% observed a single time. The V gene's germline CDR1 is MNHEY and CDR2 SVGEGT. Trimming pared 5 bases from V and 2 bases from J, leaving 11 bases between. The CDR3 consists of 14 residues. Time point given: newly diagnosed GD, antithyroid drugs for less than 3 months. PBMC-derived RNA was used for the TCR library. This clonotype came up many times. This sample also belongs to another study, concerning T cells in Graves' hyperthyroidism and ophthalmopathy.

The receptor comes from a woman between 18 and 30 years old with Graves disease. V is TRBV6-2 or TRBV6-3 and J is TRBJ2-3; no clear D gene. The sample consisted of peripheral blood mononuclear cells (PBMCs), taken at new diagnosis, from a patient treated with antithyroid drugs. CDR3 region: CASSEVLPTDTQYF. The CDR3 DNA reads TGTGCCAGCAGTGAAGTTCTCCCCACAGATACGCAGTATTTT.